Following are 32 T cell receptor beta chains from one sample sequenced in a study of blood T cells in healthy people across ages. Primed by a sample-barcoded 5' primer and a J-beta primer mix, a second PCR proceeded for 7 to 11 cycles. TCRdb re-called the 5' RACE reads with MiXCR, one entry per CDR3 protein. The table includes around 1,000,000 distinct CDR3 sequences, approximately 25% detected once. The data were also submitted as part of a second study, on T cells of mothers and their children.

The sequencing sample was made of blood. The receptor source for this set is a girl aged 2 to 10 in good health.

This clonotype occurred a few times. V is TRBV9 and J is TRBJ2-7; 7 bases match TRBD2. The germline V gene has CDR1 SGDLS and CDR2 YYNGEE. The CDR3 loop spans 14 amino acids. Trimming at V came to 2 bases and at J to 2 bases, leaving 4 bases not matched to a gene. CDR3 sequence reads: CASSVASGPYEQYF. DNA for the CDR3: TGTGCCAGCAGCGTGGCTAGCGGACCCTACGAGCAGTACTTC.

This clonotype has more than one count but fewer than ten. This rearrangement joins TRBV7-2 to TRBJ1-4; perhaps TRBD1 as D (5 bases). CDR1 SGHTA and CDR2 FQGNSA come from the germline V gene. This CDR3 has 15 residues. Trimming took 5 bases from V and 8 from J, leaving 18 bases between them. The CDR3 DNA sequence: TGTGCCAGCAGCGGGTCGGGACTCTTTAAGGAAAAACTGTTTTTT. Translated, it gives CASSGSGLFKEKLFF.

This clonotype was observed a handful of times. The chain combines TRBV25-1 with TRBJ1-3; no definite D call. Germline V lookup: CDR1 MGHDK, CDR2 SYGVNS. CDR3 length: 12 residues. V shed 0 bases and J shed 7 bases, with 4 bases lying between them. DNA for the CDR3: TGTGCCAGCAGTGAATATGGGAACACCATATATTTT. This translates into CASSEYGNTIYF.

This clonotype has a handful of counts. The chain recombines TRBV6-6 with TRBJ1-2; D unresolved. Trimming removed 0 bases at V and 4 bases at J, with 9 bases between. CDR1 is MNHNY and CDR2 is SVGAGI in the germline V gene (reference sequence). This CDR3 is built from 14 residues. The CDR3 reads CASSYSKGFYGYTF. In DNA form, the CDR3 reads TGTGCCAGCAGTTACTCGAAAGGCTTCTATGGCTACACCTTC.

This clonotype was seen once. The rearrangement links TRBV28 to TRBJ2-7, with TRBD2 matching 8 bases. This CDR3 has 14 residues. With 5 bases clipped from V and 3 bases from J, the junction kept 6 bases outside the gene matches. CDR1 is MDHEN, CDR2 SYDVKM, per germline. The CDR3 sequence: CASSRSGTRYEQYF. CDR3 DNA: TGTGCCAGCAGTCGTAGCGGGACCCGCTACGAGCAGTACTTC.

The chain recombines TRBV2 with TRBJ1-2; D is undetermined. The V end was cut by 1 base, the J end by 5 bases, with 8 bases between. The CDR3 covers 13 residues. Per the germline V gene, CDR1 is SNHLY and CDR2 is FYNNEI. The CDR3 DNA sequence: TGTGCCAGCAGTGAAGGGTCTTCTTATGGCTACACCTTC. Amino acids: CASSEGSSYGYTF.

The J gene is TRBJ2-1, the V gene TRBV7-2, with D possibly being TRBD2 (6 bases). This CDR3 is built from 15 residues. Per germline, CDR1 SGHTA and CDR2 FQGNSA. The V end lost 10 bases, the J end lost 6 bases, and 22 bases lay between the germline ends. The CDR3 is CATALIARGSNEQFF. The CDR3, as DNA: TGTGCCACCGCGCTGATCGCGCGGGGATCCAATGAGCAGTTCTTC.

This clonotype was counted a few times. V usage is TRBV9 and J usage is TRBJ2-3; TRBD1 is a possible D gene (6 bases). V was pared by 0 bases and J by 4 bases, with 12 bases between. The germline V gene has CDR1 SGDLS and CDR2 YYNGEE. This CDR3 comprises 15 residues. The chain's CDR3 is CASSVDIGGADTQYF. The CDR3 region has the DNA TGTGCCAGCAGCGTAGATATTGGGGGCGCAGATACGCAGTATTTT.

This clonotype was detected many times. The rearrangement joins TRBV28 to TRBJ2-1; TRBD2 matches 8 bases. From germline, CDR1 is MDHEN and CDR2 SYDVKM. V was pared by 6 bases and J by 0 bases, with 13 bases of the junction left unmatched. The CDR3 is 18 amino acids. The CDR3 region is CASSQPITGTSSYNEQFF. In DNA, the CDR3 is TGTGCCAGCAGCCAACCCATCACCGGGACTAGCTCCTACAATGAGCAGTTCTTC.

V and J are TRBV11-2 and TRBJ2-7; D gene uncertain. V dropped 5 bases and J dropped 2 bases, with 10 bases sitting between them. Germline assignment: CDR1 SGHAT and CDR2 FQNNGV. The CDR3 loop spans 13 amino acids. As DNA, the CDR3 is TGTGCCAGCAGCCCTGGTGAGACCTACGAGCAGTACTTC. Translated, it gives CASSPGETYEQYF.

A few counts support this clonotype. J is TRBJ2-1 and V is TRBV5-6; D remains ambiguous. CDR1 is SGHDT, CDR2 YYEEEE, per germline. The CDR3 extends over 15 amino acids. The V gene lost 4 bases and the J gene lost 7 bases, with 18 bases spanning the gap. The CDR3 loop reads CASSPKARLLNEQFF. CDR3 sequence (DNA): TGTGCCAGCAGCCCCAAGGCCCGCTTATTGAATGAGCAGTTCTTC.

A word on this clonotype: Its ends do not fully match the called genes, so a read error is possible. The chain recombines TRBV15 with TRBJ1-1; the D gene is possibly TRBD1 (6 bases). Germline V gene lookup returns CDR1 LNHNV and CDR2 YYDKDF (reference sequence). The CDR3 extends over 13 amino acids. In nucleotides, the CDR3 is TGTGCCGCCAGCACCCCGACAGGAATGGAAGCTTTCTTT. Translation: CAASTPTGMEAFF.

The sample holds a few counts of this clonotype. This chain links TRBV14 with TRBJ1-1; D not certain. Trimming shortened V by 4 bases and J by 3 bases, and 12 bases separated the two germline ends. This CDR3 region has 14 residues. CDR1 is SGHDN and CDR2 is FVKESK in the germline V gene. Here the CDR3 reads CASSLAGRHTEAFF. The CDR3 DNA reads TGTGCCAGCAGCCTTGCCGGCCGGCACACTGAAGCTTTCTTT.

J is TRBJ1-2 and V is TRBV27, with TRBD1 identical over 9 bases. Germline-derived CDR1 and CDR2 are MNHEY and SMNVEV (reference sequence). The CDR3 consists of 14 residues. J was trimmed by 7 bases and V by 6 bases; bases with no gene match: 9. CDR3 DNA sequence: TGTGCCAGCAGCACCGGGACAGGGCGGGGTGGCTACACCTTC. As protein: CASSTGTGRGGYTF.

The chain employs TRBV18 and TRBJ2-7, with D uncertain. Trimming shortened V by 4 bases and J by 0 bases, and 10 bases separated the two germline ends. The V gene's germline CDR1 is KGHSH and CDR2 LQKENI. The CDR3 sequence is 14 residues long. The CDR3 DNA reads TGTGCCAGCTCACGGGAATATCACTCCTACGAGCAGTACTTC. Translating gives CASSREYHSYEQYF.

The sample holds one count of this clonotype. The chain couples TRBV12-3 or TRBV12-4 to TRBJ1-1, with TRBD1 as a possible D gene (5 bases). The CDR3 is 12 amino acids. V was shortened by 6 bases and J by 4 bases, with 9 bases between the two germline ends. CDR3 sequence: CASSVDSTEAFF. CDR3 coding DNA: TGTGCCAGCAGCGTTGACAGCACTGAAGCTTTCTTT.

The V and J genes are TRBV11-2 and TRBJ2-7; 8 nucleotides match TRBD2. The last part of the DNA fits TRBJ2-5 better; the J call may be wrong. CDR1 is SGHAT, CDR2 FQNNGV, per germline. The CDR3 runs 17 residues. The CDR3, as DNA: TGTGCCAGCAGCTTAGGAAACGGCGGGGGGATGGAGGAGACCCAGTACTTC. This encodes CASSLGNGGGMEETQYF.

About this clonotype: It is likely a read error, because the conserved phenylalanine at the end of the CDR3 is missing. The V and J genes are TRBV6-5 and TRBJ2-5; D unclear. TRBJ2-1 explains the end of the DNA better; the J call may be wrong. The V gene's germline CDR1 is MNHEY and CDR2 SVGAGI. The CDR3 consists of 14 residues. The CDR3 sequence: CASSYSSGPNEQFL. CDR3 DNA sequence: TGTGCCAGCAGTTACTCTAGTGGTCCCAATGAGCAGTTCTTG.

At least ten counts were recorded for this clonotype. The CDR3 sequence: CASSSLGELFF. CDR3 DNA sequence: TGTGCCAGCAGCTCTCTGGGGGAGCTGTTTTTT. The chain uses TRBV3-1 and TRBJ2-2, with no clear D. Trimming removed 5 bases from V and 8 bases from J, with 6 bases in between. There are 11 residues in the CDR3. Germline lookup yields CDR1 LGHDT and CDR2 YNNKEL (reference sequence).

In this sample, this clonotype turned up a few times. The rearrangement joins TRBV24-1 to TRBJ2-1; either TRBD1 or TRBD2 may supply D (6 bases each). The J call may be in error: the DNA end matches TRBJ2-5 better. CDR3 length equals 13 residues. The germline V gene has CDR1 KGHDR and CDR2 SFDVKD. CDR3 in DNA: TGTGCCACCAGTATGGGGGGCTTCAAGACCCAGTACTTC. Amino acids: CATSMGGFKTQYF.

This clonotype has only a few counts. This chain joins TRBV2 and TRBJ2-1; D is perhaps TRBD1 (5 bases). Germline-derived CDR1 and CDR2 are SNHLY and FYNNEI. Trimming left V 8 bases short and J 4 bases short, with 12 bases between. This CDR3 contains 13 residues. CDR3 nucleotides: TGTGCCAGCGGGGCCGAGAAATACAATGAGCAGTTCTTC. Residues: CASGAEKYNEQFF.

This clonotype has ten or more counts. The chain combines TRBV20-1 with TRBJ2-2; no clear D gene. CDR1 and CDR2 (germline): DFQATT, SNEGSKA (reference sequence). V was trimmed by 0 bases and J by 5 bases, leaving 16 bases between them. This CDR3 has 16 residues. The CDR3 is CSARDTVAGLTGELFF. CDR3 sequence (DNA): TGCAGTGCTAGAGATACCGTCGCCGGCCTAACCGGGGAGCTGTTTTTT.

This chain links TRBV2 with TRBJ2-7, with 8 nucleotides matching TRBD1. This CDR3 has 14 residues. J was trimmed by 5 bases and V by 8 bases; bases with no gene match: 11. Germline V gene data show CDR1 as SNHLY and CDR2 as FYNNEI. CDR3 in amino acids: CASSRDRGVNEQYF. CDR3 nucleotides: TGTGCCAGCTCCCGCGACAGGGGCGTCAACGAGCAGTACTTC.

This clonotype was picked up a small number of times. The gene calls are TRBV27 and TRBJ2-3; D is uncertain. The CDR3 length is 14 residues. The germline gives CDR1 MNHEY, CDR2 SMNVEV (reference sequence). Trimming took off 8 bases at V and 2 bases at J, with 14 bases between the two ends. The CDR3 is CASGDPAYTDTQYF. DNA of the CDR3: TGTGCCAGCGGTGACCCGGCGTACACAGATACGCAGTATTTT.

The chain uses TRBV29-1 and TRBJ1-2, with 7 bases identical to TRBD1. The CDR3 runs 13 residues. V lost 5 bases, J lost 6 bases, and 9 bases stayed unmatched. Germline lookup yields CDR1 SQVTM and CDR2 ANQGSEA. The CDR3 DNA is TGCAGCGTTCTTACAGGGGACCAAGATGGCTACACCTTC. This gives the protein CSVLTGDQDGYTF.

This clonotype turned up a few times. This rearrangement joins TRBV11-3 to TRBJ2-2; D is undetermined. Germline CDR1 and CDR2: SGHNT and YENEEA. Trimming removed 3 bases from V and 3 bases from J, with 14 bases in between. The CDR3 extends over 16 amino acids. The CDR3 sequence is CASSFGLGDYTGELFF. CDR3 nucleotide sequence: TGTGCCAGCAGCTTCGGCCTGGGCGACTACACCGGGGAGCTGTTTTTT.

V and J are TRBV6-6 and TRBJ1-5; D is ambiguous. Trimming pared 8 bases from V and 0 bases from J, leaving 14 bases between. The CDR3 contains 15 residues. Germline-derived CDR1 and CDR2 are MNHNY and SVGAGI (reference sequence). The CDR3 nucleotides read TGTGCCAGCTGGCGGGCAGTTCATAGCAATCAGCCCCAGCATTTT. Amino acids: CASWRAVHSNQPQHF.

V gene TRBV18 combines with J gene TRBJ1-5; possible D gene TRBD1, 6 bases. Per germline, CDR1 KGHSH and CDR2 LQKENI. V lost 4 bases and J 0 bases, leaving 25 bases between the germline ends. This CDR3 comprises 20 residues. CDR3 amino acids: CASSRVSLGGGPYSNQPQHF. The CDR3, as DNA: TGTGCCAGCTCACGGGTATCGCTGGGAGGGGGACCTTATAGCAATCAGCCCCAGCATTTT.

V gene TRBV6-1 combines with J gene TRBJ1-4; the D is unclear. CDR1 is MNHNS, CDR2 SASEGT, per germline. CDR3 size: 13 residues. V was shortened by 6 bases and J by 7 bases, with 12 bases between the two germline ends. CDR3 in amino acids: CASRIGLVEKLFF. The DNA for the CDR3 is TGTGCCAGCAGGATCGGCCTCGTTGAAAAACTGTTTTTT.

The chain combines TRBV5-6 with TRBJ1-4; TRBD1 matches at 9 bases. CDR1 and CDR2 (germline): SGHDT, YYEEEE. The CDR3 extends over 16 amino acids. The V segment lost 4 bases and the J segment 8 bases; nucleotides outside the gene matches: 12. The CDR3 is CASSARTGDSYEKLFF. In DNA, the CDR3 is TGTGCCAGCAGCGCGCGGACAGGGGATTCATACGAAAAACTGTTTTTT. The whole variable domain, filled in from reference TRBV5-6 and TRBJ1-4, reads DAGVTQSPTHLIKTRGQQVTLRCSPKSGHDTVSWYQQALGQGPQFIFQYYEEEERQRGNFPDRFSGHQFPNYSSELNVNALLLGDSALYLCASSARTGDSYEKLFFGSGTQLSVL.

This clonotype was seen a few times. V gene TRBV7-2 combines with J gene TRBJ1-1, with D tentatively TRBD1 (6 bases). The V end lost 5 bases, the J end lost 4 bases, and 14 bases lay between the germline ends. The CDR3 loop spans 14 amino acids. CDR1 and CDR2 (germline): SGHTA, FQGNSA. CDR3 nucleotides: TGTGCCAGCAGCCTAAGGGGGACTGGCACTGAAGCTTTCTTT. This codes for CASSLRGTGTEAFF.

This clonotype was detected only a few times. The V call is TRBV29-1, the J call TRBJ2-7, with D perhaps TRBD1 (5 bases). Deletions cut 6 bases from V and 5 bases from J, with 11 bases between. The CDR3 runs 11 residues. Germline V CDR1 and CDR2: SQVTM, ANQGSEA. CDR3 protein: CSVRVANEQYF. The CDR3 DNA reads TGCAGCGTCAGGGTCGCCAACGAGCAGTACTTC.